This T cell receptor (beta chain) originates from a study of blood T cell repertoires in COVID-19. Looking at the study overall: The origin of the acute and convalescent COVID-19 samples was the United States, Italy and Spain. In each case, the material was cDNA or gDNA derived from T cells, B-cell-depleted T cells, or PBMCs.

Per the original data handling: From reference gene primer amplification, estimates of nucleated cell counts were derived. Libraries were prepared by immunoSEQ multiplex PCR; TCRdb keeps only in-frame clonotypes and omits some of them. V, J and clone size derive from that table, while D and trimming were established from the DNA sequence. The table includes tens of thousands of clones, roughly four fifths detected once. Sequenced sample: peripheral blood. The TCR sequence derives from an elderly woman with acute or convalescent COVID-19.

The CDR3 is CASSEFLWDSNGGSGYTF. CDR3 nucleotides: TGTGCCAGCAGTGAATTTCTTTGGGATTCGAATGGGGGCAGTGGCTACACCTTC. V is TRBV6-1 and J is TRBJ1-2; D possibly corresponds to TRBD1 (6 bases). Germline V gene sequence: CDR1 MNHNS, CDR2 SASEGT. V lost 2 bases and J lost 7, with 26 bases in between. The CDR3 spans 18 residues.